Listed below are T cell receptor beta chains from one sample, sequenced in a study of regulatory T cells in long-lasting Graves disease. A single record per CDR3 protein comes from TCRdb applying MiXCR to the multiplex PCR reads. The repertoire has roughly 260,000 distinct CDR3 sequences, 18% of them found once; the top ten carry 14%. The same specimen was also included in a second study, on T cells in Graves' hyperthyroidism and ophthalmopathy.

The sample consisted of peripheral blood mononuclear cells (PBMCs), taken at new diagnosis, from a patient treated with antithyroid drugs. The receptors shown here come from a woman in her twenties or thirties with Graves disease. The CDR3 runs from the conserved cysteine through the conserved F or W. Each record gives: CDR3 DNA, CDR3 protein, V gene, clone size, J gene, D gene. D genes are given only for firm matches. Not every row has a clone size; where given, it reads once, few, many or a size class.

TGTGCCTGGTGGACACGACGAGGCAATCAGCCCCAGCATTTT	CAWWTRRGNQPQHF	TRBV30	many	TRBJ1-5	NA
TGTGCCAGCAGTTTTTTGTTAGCGGGGGAACACGAGCAGTACTTC	CASSFLLAGEHEQYF	TRBV12-3/TRBV12-4	many	TRBJ2-7	TRBD2
TGTGCCAGCAGCCAAAGGACAGACTACGAGCAGTACTTC	CASSQRTDYEQYF	TRBV3-1	many	TRBJ2-7	NA
TGTGCCAGCAGCCAGTTCTTACTAGCGGGAGAGAATGAGCAGTTCTTC	CASSQFLLAGENEQFF	TRBV3-1	NA	TRBJ2-1	TRBD2
TGTGCCAGCAGTGACGAGACAGGGCTCGGAGCTTTCTTT	CASSDETGLGAFF	TRBV27	many	TRBJ1-1	TRBD1
TGTGCCAGCAGTTTAGTTTACACCGGGGAGCTGTTTTTT	CASSLVYTGELFF	TRBV27	NA	TRBJ2-2	NA
TGTGCCAGCAGCCAAGACGACCGCGAGCAGTACTTC	CASSQDDREQYF	TRBV4-2	many	TRBJ2-7	NA
TGTGCCAGCAGCTTGGAACCGACCATGAACACTGAAGCTTTCTTT	CASSLEPTMNTEAFF	TRBV5-4	few	TRBJ1-1	NA
TGCAGTGCTAGAGGAGCGGGATACGAGCAGTACTTC	CSARGAGYEQYF	TRBV20-1	many	TRBJ2-7	TRBD2
TGCGCCAGCAGCCAAGAACGGAGCTACTCTGGAAACACCATATATTTT	CASSQERSYSGNTIYF	TRBV4-1	few	TRBJ1-3	NA
TGCAGTGCTCTATTAGGGGGCGCGGGAAACACCATATATTTT	CSALLGGAGNTIYF	TRBV20-1	many	TRBJ1-3	TRBD1
TGTGCCAGCAGCCCTGGTGTGGAATATGGCTACACCTTC	CASSPGVEYGYTF	TRBV28	many	TRBJ1-2	NA
TGTGCCAGCTCACCCTACCAACTTCGGAACACTGAAGCTTTCTTT	CASSPYQLRNTEAFF	TRBV18	many	TRBJ1-1	NA
TGCGCCAGCAGCCGGGGCGGGGGCCGTCGCACAGATACGCAGTATTTT	CASSRGGGRRTDTQYF	TRBV4-1	NA	TRBJ2-3	NA
TGTGCCAGCAGCTTGCTGACAGGGGGCGGATCCTCTGGGGCCAACGTCCTGACTTTC	CASSLLTGGGSSGANVLTF	TRBV11-2	many	TRBJ2-6	TRBD1
TGTGCCAGCAGGACAGGGGATGAAGCTTTCTTT	CASRTGDEAFF	TRBV11-2	many	TRBJ1-1	TRBD1
TGTGCCAGCAGTTTTGAGGGGTACGGGGAGCTGTTTTTT	CASSFEGYGELFF	TRBV27	few	TRBJ2-2	NA
TGTGCCAGCACTCCACAGATAAACACTGAAGCTTTCTTT	CASTPQINTEAFF	TRBV28	many	TRBJ1-1	NA
TGTGCCAGCAGTAACAGGGGCAGCTATGGCTACACCTTC	CASSNRGSYGYTF	TRBV2	many	TRBJ1-2	TRBD1
TGTGCCAGCTCACAGGGGGCCCTCACCGGGGAGCTGTTTTTT	CASSQGALTGELFF	TRBV18	many	TRBJ2-2	TRBD1
TGTGCCAGCAGTCGCGGGACAGCCCAAGAGACCCAGTACTTC	CASSRGTAQETQYF	TRBV6-2/TRBV6-3	many	TRBJ2-5	NA
TGTGCCAGCAGCTTGACAGGAGCTAACTATGGCTACACCTTC	CASSLTGANYGYTF	TRBV5-6	NA	TRBJ1-2	NA
TGCAGCGTTGAAGGGGGTCACACACTATATGGCTACACCTTC	CSVEGGHTLYGYTF	TRBV29-1	many	TRBJ1-2	NA
TGCGCCAGCAGCTTGGACCGACATGGGGGGGGCGATGGCTACACCTTC	CASSLDRHGGGDGYTF	TRBV5-1	many	TRBJ1-2	NA
TGTGCCAGCAGGGATACCGGGCAGGATGACGAGCAGTACTTC	CASRDTGQDDEQYF	TRBV12-3/TRBV12-4	many	TRBJ2-7	NA
TGTGCCAGCAGCCCAACTCGGACAGGGGCCACCCCCCTCACTGAAGCTTTCTTT	CASSPTRTGATPLTEAFF	TRBV3-1	many	TRBJ1-1	TRBD1
TGTGCCAGCAGCAGACAGGGGTTGGTCTCACCCCTCCACTTT	CASSRQGLVSPLHF	TRBV5-5	many	TRBJ1-6	TRBD1
TGTGCTAGTGGTAGCCCTTGGACAGTTTACTATGGCTACACCTTC	CASGSPWTVYYGYTF	TRBV12-5	many	TRBJ1-2	NA
TGTGCCAGCACCCCGGGACAGGGAGTATCGAACACTGAAGCTTTCTTT	CASTPGQGVSNTEAFF	TRBV9	many	TRBJ1-1	TRBD1
TGTGCCAGTAGAAGGCAGGCTGAAGCTTTCTTT	CASRRQAEAFF	TRBV19	many	TRBJ1-1	NA